Below, 21 T cell receptor beta chains from the same sample are listed, as sequenced in a study of T cell responses to AZD1222 COVID-19 vaccine. TCRdb's table, derived via immunoSEQ multiplex PCR, lists solely in-frame clones and lacks some. The top ten clones hold more than 30% of a sample with some 25,000 clones, around 86% of them seen once. The source was peripheral blood, collected 28 days after the second AZD1222 dose. The source is an adult who received the AZD1222 COVID-19 vaccine.

The J gene is TRBJ1-4, the V gene TRBV15; 9 positions agree with TRBD1. CDR3 length: 16 residues. Germline V gene data show CDR1 as LNHNV and CDR2 as YYDKDF (reference sequence). V lost 7 bases to trimming and J lost 8 bases; unmatched junction nucleotides: 14. The DNA of the CDR3 is TGTGCCACCAAAAAAGGGACAGGGATTTTTGAGGAAAAACTGTTTTTT. It specifies CATKKGTGIFEEKLFF.

This clone was observed once. The J gene is TRBJ2-7, the V gene TRBV3-1 (or the pseudogene TRBV3-2), with unresolved D. The CDR3 has 13 amino acids. Germline V lookup: CDR1 LGHDT, CDR2 YNNKEL (reference sequence). Trimming shortened V by 8 bases and J by 0 bases, and 11 bases separated the two germline ends. The CDR3 loop reads CASAPRSSYEQYF. In DNA, the CDR3 is TGTGCCAGCGCACCAAGGAGCTCCTACGAGCAGTACTTC.

The chain couples TRBV7-3 to TRBJ2-1, with D tentatively TRBD2 (6 bases). The CDR3 covers 18 residues. The germline V gene encodes CDR1 SGHTA and CDR2 FQGTGA. V dropped 2 bases and J dropped 5 bases, with 22 bases sitting between them. The CDR3, as DNA: TGTGCCAGCAGCTTAGGGGCTTTCGGGAGCCCCATAAACAATGAGCAGTTCTTC. It encodes CASSLGAFGSPINNEQFF.

The J gene is TRBJ2-1, the V gene TRBV24-1; tentatively, D is TRBD1 (6 bases). Trimming pared 3 bases from V and 3 bases from J, leaving 11 bases between. Germline V gives CDR1 KGHDR, CDR2 SFDVKD. The CDR3 totals 15 residues. This chain's CDR3 is CATSDNRVVYNEQFF. The DNA of the CDR3 is TGTGCCACCAGTGATAACAGGGTGGTCTACAATGAGCAGTTCTTC.

V and J are TRBV9 and TRBJ2-3; TRBD2 matches 15 bases. This CDR3 has 17 residues. V lost 2 bases, J lost 1 base, and 2 bases stayed unmatched. CDR1 and CDR2 from the germline V gene are SGDLS and YYNGEE. The CDR3 sequence: CASSVRTSGRGTDTQYF. CDR3 coding DNA: TGTGCCAGCAGCGTTCGGACTAGCGGGAGGGGCACAGATACGCAGTATTTT.

The V gene is TRBV6-4, the J gene TRBJ2-3; D uncertain. V dropped 0 bases and J dropped 1 base, with 11 bases sitting between them. Germline lookup yields CDR1 MRHNA and CDR2 SNTAGT. The CDR3 runs to 16 residues. Here the CDR3 DNA reads TGTGCCAGCAGTGACTCATGGGGTCATGGCACAGATACGCAGTATTTT. It translates to CASSDSWGHGTDTQYF.

The V gene is TRBV18, the J gene TRBJ2-5; D call uncertain. The CDR3 length is 12 residues. Germline CDR1 reads KGHSH; CDR2 reads LQKENI. The V gene lost 5 bases and the J gene lost 2 bases, with 6 bases spanning the gap. The CDR3: CASSTFQETQYF. As DNA, the CDR3 is TGTGCCAGCTCAACCTTTCAAGAGACCCAGTACTTC.

The rearrangement links TRBV5-1 to TRBJ2-2; weak D call: TRBD2 (5 bases). V dropped 2 bases and J dropped 3 bases, with 8 bases sitting between them. Germline assignment: CDR1 SGHRS and CDR2 YFSETQ. The CDR3 consists of 14 residues. The chain's CDR3 is CASSFQADTGELFF. The CDR3, as DNA: TGCGCCAGCAGCTTCCAAGCGGACACCGGGGAGCTGTTTTTT.

The chain links TRBV5-4 to TRBJ2-1; no reliable D call. Germline V lookup: CDR1 SGHNT, CDR2 YYREEE (reference sequence). V dropped 5 bases and J dropped 0 bases, with 18 bases sitting between them. The CDR3 spans 17 residues. DNA of the CDR3: TGTGCCAGCAGTCTTTCCACGATCGGTCGCTCCTACAATGAGCAGTTCTTC. This sequence encodes CASSLSTIGRSYNEQFF.

The V gene is TRBV27, the J gene TRBJ1-2; no reliable D call. Trimming took 2 bases from V and 4 from J, leaving 11 bases between them. The CDR3 sequence is 14 residues long. The germline V gene encodes CDR1 MNHEY and CDR2 SMNVEV (reference sequence). CDR3 DNA: TGTGCCAGCAGTTTAGCGGGCTCTGGCTATGGCTACACCTTC. Translating it yields CASSLAGSGYGYTF.

The V call is TRBV5-8, the J call TRBJ1-5, with 7 bases identical to TRBD1. The V gene's germline CDR1 is SGHTS and CDR2 YDEGEE. CDR3 length: 14 amino acids. V trimming: 4 bases; J trimming: 4 bases; junction bases outside the gene matches: 5. This chain's CDR3 is CASSAGTVNQPQHF. As DNA, the CDR3 is TGTGCCAGCAGCGCCGGGACAGTTAATCAGCCCCAGCATTTT.

The V call is TRBV28, the J call TRBJ2-7; D might be TRBD1 or TRBD2, each matching 6 bases. CDR1 MDHEN and CDR2 SYDVKM come from the germline V gene. V was cut by 4 bases and J by 0 bases, with 13 bases left in between. This CDR3 comprises 15 residues. This CDR3 reads CASSSGAKSSYEQYF. Here the CDR3 DNA reads TGTGCCAGCAGTTCGGGGGCAAAAAGCTCCTACGAGCAGTACTTC.

V is TRBV5-1 and J is TRBJ2-7; D might be TRBD1 or TRBD2, each matching 6 bases. The CDR3 is 13 residues long. The germline gives CDR1 SGHRS, CDR2 YFSETQ. V shed 1 base and J shed 5 bases, with 10 bases lying between them. CDR3 loop: CASSLRGDDEQYF. For the CDR3, the DNA is TGCGCCAGCAGCTTGAGGGGGGACGACGAGCAGTACTTC.

The chain links TRBV7-9 to TRBJ1-4, with 8 bases aligning to TRBD1. Losses at the gene ends were 1 base for V and 6 bases for J; bases not matched to a gene: 4. The CDR3 covers 15 residues. Germline lookup yields CDR1 SEHNR and CDR2 FQNEAQ (reference sequence). CDR3 loop: CASSLVTGEDEKLFF. The CDR3 nucleotides are TGTGCCAGCAGCTTAGTGACAGGGGAGGATGAAAAACTGTTTTTT.

The chain combines TRBV28 with TRBJ1-5; the D is unclear. The V end was cut by 5 bases, the J end by 3 bases, with 11 bases between. Germline V gene data show CDR1 as MDHEN and CDR2 as SYDVKM. This CDR3 is 14 amino acids long. The CDR3 DNA is TGTGCCAGCAGTACCTTCGGGGTCAATCAGCCCCAGCATTTT. It encodes CASSTFGVNQPQHF.

CDR3 loop: CASSNRDRALSGANVLTF. The CDR3, as DNA: TGTGCCAGTAGTAACCGGGACAGGGCACTCTCTGGGGCCAACGTCCTGACTTTC. V is TRBV19 and J is TRBJ2-6, with 9 bases lining up with TRBD1. The CDR3 is made up of 18 amino acids. Germline V gene data show CDR1 as LNHDA and CDR2 as SQIVND (reference sequence). The V gene end was trimmed by 4 bases and the J gene end by 0 bases; junction bases not matched to a gene: 7.

The J gene is TRBJ2-1, the V gene TRBV27; 11 bases agree with TRBD2. Trimming took 5 bases from V and 0 from J; bases not matched to a gene: 12. The germline V gene has CDR1 MNHEY and CDR2 SMNVEV (reference sequence). The CDR3 extends over 19 amino acids. The CDR3 bases are TGTGCCAGCAGTAAACTAGCGGGAGCCTCTATTAGCTCCTACAATGAGCAGTTCTTC. It encodes CASSKLAGASISSYNEQFF.

The chain recombines TRBV12-3 or TRBV12-4 with TRBJ2-1; D may be TRBD2 (6 bases). The CDR3 extends over 11 amino acids. V was clipped by 7 bases and J by 8 bases, with 9 bases between them. This CDR3 reads CASTWGDEQFF. The CDR3 DNA is TGTGCCAGCACGTGGGGGGATGAGCAGTTCTTC.

The J gene is TRBJ2-7, the V gene TRBV5-1; D perhaps matches TRBD2 (6 bases). Trimming left V 0 bases short and J 3 bases short, with 13 bases between. CDR1 and CDR2 (germline): SGHRS, YFSETQ. This CDR3 has 15 residues. The CDR3 DNA is TGCGCCAGCAGCTTGGGCGGGACTCCCCTCTACGAGCAGTACTTC. Amino acid sequence: CASSLGGTPLYEQYF.

The chain couples TRBV2 to TRBJ1-6; the D is unclear. This CDR3 has 13 residues. V dropped 1 base and J dropped 7 bases, with 5 bases sitting between them. The germline gives CDR1 SNHLY, CDR2 FYNNEI. DNA for the CDR3: TGTGCCAGCAGTGAAGGGTGGAATTCACCCCTCCACTTT. Protein: CASSEGWNSPLHF.

V is TRBV5-1 and J is TRBJ2-1; 12 bases fit TRBD2. Germline V gene data show CDR1 as SGHRS and CDR2 as YFSETQ. V lost 4 bases and J lost 0; bases outside the gene matches: 5. The CDR3 has 17 residues. CDR3 DNA: TGCGCCAGCAGCCCATCACTAGCGGGAGGCTCCTACAATGAGCAGTTCTTC. Translation: CASSPSLAGGSYNEQFF.